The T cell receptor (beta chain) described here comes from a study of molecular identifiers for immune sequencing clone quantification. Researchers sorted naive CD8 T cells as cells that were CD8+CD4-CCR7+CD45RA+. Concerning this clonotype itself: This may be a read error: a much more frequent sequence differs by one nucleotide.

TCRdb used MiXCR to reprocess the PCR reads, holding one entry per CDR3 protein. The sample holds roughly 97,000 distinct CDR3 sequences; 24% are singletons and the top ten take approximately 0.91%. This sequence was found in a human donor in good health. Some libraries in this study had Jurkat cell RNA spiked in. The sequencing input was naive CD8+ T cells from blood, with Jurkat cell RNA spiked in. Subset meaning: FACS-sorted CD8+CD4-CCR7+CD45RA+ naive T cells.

The CDR3 loop is CASGPGTWAETFF. The CDR3, as DNA: TGCGCCAGCGGTCCCGGGACCTGGGCTGAAACTTTCTTT. This rearrangement joins TRBV5-1 to TRBJ1-1; D may be TRBD1 (5 bases). Germline CDR1 and CDR2: SGHRS and YFSETQ. The CDR3 has 13 amino acids.